This T cell receptor beta chain emerged from a study of CD8 T cells in Susac syndrome. In the study overall: Of the sequenced Susac syndrome patients, 5 or 6 had active disease and eight were in remission.

Peripheral blood CD8+ and CD4+ T cells were profiled by TCR beta sequencing. This clonotype was found once. The antigen is not known. The germline V gene has CDR1 SGHVS and CDR2 FQNEAQ. The CDR3 loop spans 18 amino acids. V shed 1 base and J shed 6 bases, with 22 bases lying between them. Overall study results and limits: Susac syndrome CD4+ T cell repertoires showed no clonal expansion.

RNA in amounts of roughly 0.5 to 1 ug was reverse transcribed with random hexamers. Multiplex PCR with immunoSEQ amplified the TCR beta CDR3 across 54 Vbeta and 13 Jbeta. TCRdb re-analysed the immunoSEQ multiplex PCR reads in MiXCR, keeping a single row per CDR3 protein. The table lists approximately 190,000 distinct CDR3 sequences, over 75% of them singletons. This TCR was sampled from a human donor with Susac syndrome. The sequencing sample was made of CD4+ T cells from PBMCs. The chain is built from TRBV7-8 and TRBJ1-3; D is unresolved. The CDR3 loop reads CASSLVSVGLSSKNTIYF. In nucleotides, the CDR3 is TGTGCCAGCAGCTTAGTTTCCGTCGGACTAAGCTCTAAAAACACCATATATTTT.